These T cell receptor beta chains were read from a single sample in a study of T-cell reconstitution after alpha-beta-depleted transplantation in children. From the PCR reads, TCRdb called clonotypes with MiXCR, one entry per CDR3 protein. This table has about 400,000 distinct CDR3 sequences, roughly 20% appearing once. The input for sequencing was PBMCs from the stem cell graft donor, taken from the stem cell graft. The receptors here all came from a human donor who donated a stem cell graft to a child with acute myeloid leukemia. Both conserved end residues are part of each CDR3. D genes are given only for firm matches. Some rows have no size entry. The others give once, few or many, or a class for an expanded clone.

v_gene	j_gene	abundance	d_gene	CDR3nt	CDR3aa
TRBV29-1	TRBJ2-2	many	NA	TGCAGCGTTGCAGGGGAAGGAAGGGCCGGGGAGCTGTTTTTT	CSVAGEGRAGELFF
TRBV6-1	TRBJ2-1	NA	NA	TGTGCCAGCAGCCCAAAATTCCTAGGGGATGAGCAGTTCTTC	CASSPKFLGDEQFF
TRBV12-3/TRBV12-4	TRBJ2-4	NA	NA	TGTGCCAGCAGTTTCGATCGGAACATTCAGTACTTC	CASSFDRNIQYF
TRBV12-3/TRBV12-4	TRBJ2-5	NA	NA	TGTGCCAGCAGTCCGAGACAGGGAGGCGGAGAGACCCAGTACTTC	CASSPRQGGGETQYF
TRBV25-1	TRBJ1-5	few	TRBD1	TGTGCCAGCAGTCCAGGGGGGGGCAATCAGCCCCAGCATTTT	CASSPGGGNQPQHF
TRBV20-1	TRBJ2-7	few	TRBD2	TGCAGTGCTAGCGGGAGGGCTCTCTACGAGCAGTACTTC	CSASGRALYEQYF
TRBV12-3/TRBV12-4	TRBJ2-5	many	TRBD2	TGTGCCAGCAGTACTAGCGGGGCATGGGAGACCCAGTACTTC	CASSTSGAWETQYF
TRBV7-9	TRBJ2-7	NA	NA	TGTGCCAGCGGATCAGCTGAGACCCCATACGAGCAGTACTTC	CASGSAETPYEQYF
TRBV5-1	TRBJ2-1	few	TRBD1	TGCGCCAGCAGCTTGGGGGACAGGGCCGGTAATGAGCAGTTCTTC	CASSLGDRAGNEQFF
TRBV6-5	TRBJ1-1	many	NA	TGTGCCAGCAGTTACTCCGAGGGAAGGATTGATGAAGCTTTCTTT	CASSYSEGRIDEAFF
TRBV28	TRBJ2-1	NA	NA	TGTGCCAGCACCGAAGTACTAGCTGACTCCTACAATGAGCAGTTCTTC	CASTEVLADSYNEQFF